This T cell receptor beta chain was sequenced for a study of blood T cell repertoires in COVID-19. About the study: Both acute and convalescent COVID-19 samples were obtained from the United States, Italy and Spain. The cDNA or gDNA used as material had been derived from T cells, B-cell-depleted T cells, or PBMCs.

This CDR3 spans 15 amino acids. In germline, CDR1 is MNHEY, CDR2 SVGAGI. The germline V and J ends were trimmed by 5 bases and 7 bases, with 18 bases remaining between them. As processed by the authors: Quantification of nucleated cells was approximated via reference gene primer amplification. Repertoires were generated with immunoSEQ multiplex PCR, while TCRdb's copy carries only in-frame clones and drops some. The V and J calls and clone size were taken over from that table, and D and trimming were inferred from the DNA. The table records 200,000 or so clones, 88% of them present only once. The rearrangement links TRBV6-5 to TRBJ2-1, with TRBD2 as a possible D gene (6 bases). This clonotype was obtained from a woman aged 55-69 years with acute or convalescent COVID-19. Sequencing was performed on peripheral blood. CDR3 bases: TGTGCCAGCAGTCCCGGAAGCCTAGCGCCGAATGAGCAGTTCTTC. Its translation: CASSPGSLAPNEQFF.